These 16 T cell receptor beta chains came from one sample sequenced in a study of blood T cells in healthy people across ages. PCR was performed a second time for about 7 to 11 cycles using a sample-barcoded 5' primer and a J-beta primer mix. Using its own MiXCR run on the 5' RACE reads, TCRdb lists one record per CDR3 protein. The sample gives about 1.4 million distinct CDR3 sequences, around 59% of which show up once; 6.5% to 8.5% is in the top ten. The sequenced sample was blood. The receptor source for this set is a man between 18 and 35 years old in good health.

With respect to this clonotype: A much larger clone differs from this one at a single base, so this may be a read error. This chain uses TRBV10-3 with TRBJ2-3, with 9 bases lining up with TRBD1. CDR3 length equals 14 residues. Germline trimming cut 5 bases from V and 5 bases from J; bases unmatched to any gene: 5. Germline loops: CDR1 ENHRY, CDR2 SYGVKD. Here the CDR3 reads CAISSGQGLDTQYF. The CDR3 DNA reads TGTGCCATCAGTAGTGGACAGGGGTTAGATACGCAGTATTTT.

The chain carries TRBV9 and TRBJ2-7; D is uncertain. V lost 4 bases and J lost 0, with 14 bases in between. Germline V gives CDR1 SGDLS, CDR2 YYNGEE. This CDR3 is 15 amino acids long. The CDR3, as DNA: TGTGCCAGCAGCCCGTGGGCCCAAGGCTCCTACGAGCAGTACTTC. It specifies CASSPWAQGSYEQYF. Variable domain in full (rest from reference TRBV9 and TRBJ2-7): DSGVTQTPKHLITATGQRVTLRCSPRSGDLSVYWYQQSLDQGLQFLIQYYNGEERAKGNILERFSAQQFPDLHSELNLSSLELGDSALYFCASSPWAQGSYEQYFGPGTRLTVT.

The CDR3 is CASSSGLAGRQITDTQYF. DNA for the CDR3: TGCGCCAGCAGCTCGGGACTAGCGGGTCGGCAAATCACAGATACGCAGTATTTT. This chain connects TRBV5-1 to TRBJ2-3, with TRBD2 identical over 12 bases. The CDR3 is 18 amino acids. V lost 3 bases and J lost 2; bases outside the gene matches: 10. In germline, CDR1 is SGHRS, CDR2 YFSETQ.

This rearrangement joins TRBV4-3 to TRBJ2-2, with D possibly being TRBD1 (6 bases). CDR1 LGHNA and CDR2 YSLEER come from the germline V gene. CDR3 length: 15 residues. Trimming shortened V by 7 bases and J by 1 base, and 13 bases separated the two germline ends. The CDR3 region has the DNA TGCGCCAGCACGAGGGACACGGGGAACACCGGGGAGCTGTTTTTT. Its translation: CASTRDTGNTGELFF.

The chain combines TRBV5-1 with TRBJ1-1, with a possible D match to TRBD1 (5 bases). Germline V CDR1 and CDR2: SGHRS, YFSETQ. V lost 4 bases and J 5 bases, leaving 12 bases between the germline ends. This CDR3 is built from 13 residues. The CDR3 is CASSAGWGTEAFF. The DNA for the CDR3 is TGCGCCAGCAGCGCCGGCTGGGGGACTGAAGCTTTCTTT.

The chain combines TRBV28 with TRBJ1-1, with D possibly TRBD1 on 6 matching bases. The CDR3 extends over 17 amino acids. From germline, CDR1 is MDHEN and CDR2 SYDVKM. Trimming shortened V by 10 bases and J by 3 bases, and 27 bases separated the two germline ends. CDR3 bases: TGTGCCATCACTCGTTTACGGGGGGGCGGTCCTGACACTGAAGCTTTCTTT. Translated: CAITRLRGGGPDTEAFF.

The sample holds many counts of this clonotype. This chain connects TRBV15 to TRBJ2-7; D not certain. Trimming cost V 1 base and J 4 bases, with 8 bases left between them. The CDR3 contains 13 residues. Germline V lookup: CDR1 LNHNV, CDR2 YYDKDF (reference sequence). CDR3 DNA sequence: TGTGCCACCAGCAGAGGGATGGCATACGAGCAGTACTTC. It specifies CATSRGMAYEQYF.

In regard to this clonotype: One end of the junction does not line up with germline, which may come from a read error. The chain is built from TRBV18 and TRBJ1-2; D possibly corresponds to TRBD1 (6 bases). The germline V gene has CDR1 KGHSH and CDR2 LQKENI. The length of the CDR3 is 14 residues. The chain's CDR3 is CASSPPYRAYGYTF. CDR3 nucleotide sequence: TGTGCCAGCTCGCCACCGTACAGGGCCTATGGCTACACCTTC.

V gene TRBV6-6 combines with J gene TRBJ2-7, with a weak D call TRBD1 (5 bases). The germline V and J ends were trimmed by 6 bases and 0 bases, with 15 bases remaining between them. The V gene's germline CDR1 is MNHNY and CDR2 SVGAGI (reference sequence). This CDR3 has 15 amino acids. CDR3 sequence (DNA): TGTGCCAGCAGACCCACAGGTCTAAGCTCCTACGAGCAGTACTTC. It encodes CASRPTGLSSYEQYF.

This clonotype was seen only a few times. The chain employs TRBV20-1 and TRBJ2-5; weak D call: TRBD2 (6 bases). CDR3 length: 13 residues. Per germline, CDR1 DFQATT and CDR2 SNEGSKA (reference sequence). With 3 bases removed from V and 5 bases from J, the gap between germline ends came to 13 bases. The CDR3 coding sequence is TGCAGTGCTAGCACCTCCGGGGGTGAGACCCAGTACTTC. Amino acid sequence: CSASTSGGETQYF.

V gene TRBV6-2 or TRBV6-3 combines with J gene TRBJ2-7; D remains ambiguous. Germline CDR1 and CDR2: MNHEY and SVGEGT. V gave up 2 bases and J gave up 7 bases, with 12 bases separating them. The CDR3 is 13 amino acids. The CDR3 bases are TGTGCCAGCAGTTACACAGTTCTAAGGGAGCAGTACTTC. Its translation: CASSYTVLREQYF.

This clonotype has more than one count but fewer than ten. The chain is built from TRBV12-3 or TRBV12-4 and TRBJ2-7, with 14 bases aligning to TRBD2. With V trimmed by 8 bases and J by 7 bases, 4 bases remained unmatched. The CDR3 sequence is 13 residues long. CDR3 sequence reads: CASGLAGGDEQYF. The CDR3 nucleotides read TGTGCCAGCGGACTAGCGGGGGGCGATGAGCAGTACTTC.

This clonotype came up a few times. This chain links TRBV6-2 or TRBV6-3 with TRBJ2-1, with 7 bases identical to TRBD2. Germline V gene sequence: CDR1 MNHEY, CDR2 SVGEGT. V lost 0 bases to trimming and J lost 6 bases; unmatched junction nucleotides: 14. This CDR3 contains 18 residues. This chain's CDR3 is CASSYSIRAAGEFNEQFF. Here the CDR3 DNA reads TGTGCCAGCAGTTACTCGATTAGGGCGGCGGGGGAATTCAATGAGCAGTTCTTC.

This clonotype occurred a few times. The chain carries TRBV6-2 or TRBV6-3 and TRBJ2-4; TRBD2 might be the D (5 bases). Trimming stripped 3 bases from V and 0 bases from J, with 12 bases between. CDR1 MNHEY and CDR2 SVGEGT come from the germline V gene. This CDR3 comprises 16 residues. CDR3 in DNA: TGTGCCAGCAGTTATCTCGGGGTAGGAGCCAAAAACATTCAGTACTTC. Residues: CASSYLGVGAKNIQYF.

Many counts were recorded for this clonotype. The V and J genes are TRBV5-1 and TRBJ2-7; D is unclear. CDR1 and CDR2 from the germline V gene are SGHRS and YFSETQ. This CDR3 contains 13 residues. Trimming removed 2 bases from V and 6 bases from J, with 12 bases in between. The CDR3 nucleotides are TGCGCCAGCAGCTTTTCGAGTTCCCGCGAGCAGTACTTC. Protein product: CASSFSSSREQYF.

This clonotype was detected only a few times. The chain has TRBV11-2 and TRBJ2-5; D uncertain. The CDR3 runs 15 residues. Germline CDR1 SGHAT, CDR2 FQNNGV. Trimming removed 1 base at V and 4 bases at J, with 13 bases between. The DNA for the CDR3 is TGTGCCAGCAGCTTAGTTTCTGGGGTCGGAGAGACCCAGTACTTC. As protein: CASSLVSGVGETQYF.